This TCR beta chain derives from a study of T-cell memory formation after mild COVID-19 (TCRdb year 2021). In terms of the full investigation: Most TCR sequence clusters were specific to one of the two donors. In a couple of donors, T-cell clones that expanded and contracted after mild COVID-19 were followed by sequencing TCRalpha and TCRbeta repertoires longitudinally. The cohort comprised two young, previously healthy adult volunteers, one female and one male.

V is reduced by 8 bases and J by 2 bases, leaving a spacing of 16 bases between them. CDR1 MDHEN and CDR2 SYDVKM are derived from the germline V gene. The CDR3 measures 14 amino acids from cysteine to valine. Just the 42-base CDR3 DNA is kept, in frame starting at base 1. Ficoll-Paque density gradient centrifugation was the method used to isolate PBMCs. Overall study results and their limits: The second-wave clones that peaked on day 37 were not confirmed to be SARS-CoV-2 specific. Contracting CD4+ clones were found mainly in CM and EM memory subsets, while CD8+ clones were enriched in EMRA. The study covered only a couple of mild cases, and larger cohorts including severe cases with pre-infection samples were considered necessary. Balanced CD4/CD8 phenotypes were observed for clones contracting from day 15 to 85, whereas a bias towards CD4+ was observed for a second wave of clones expanding from day 15 to 37. Some responding clones were detected in pre-infection memory, which suggested that pre-existing cross-reactive memory T cells had joined the SARS-CoV-2 response.

This clonotype was seen a few times. What antigen it recognizes has not been identified. No clone much larger than this one lies a single base away; base qualities are absent. The instrument given in TCRdb is Illumina NovaSeq 6000. TCRalpha and TCRbeta cDNA libraries were built by 5'RACE with constant-segment primers, adding sample barcodes and unique molecular identifiers. RNA was extracted from every sample with Trizol reagent. The libraries were amplified in two PCR steps, and the second step added a second sample barcode and Illumina TruSeq adapters. Sequencing of the libraries was done on an Illumina NovaSeq, producing 2 x 150 bp paired-end reads. The authors' analysis ran thus. With migec v1.2.7, reads were demultiplexed and then collapsed into UMI-guided consensus sequences. With mixcr v2.1.11, UMI consensuses were aligned to TRA and TRB V and J templates and assembled into clonotypes. A clonotype was counted as expanded or contracted only when both edgeR and NoisET called the clonotype significant, with the noise models trained on biological replicates. For edgeR calls, the thresholds were a false discovery rate-adjusted p below 0.01 and a log2 fold-change of 1. As an exploratory analysis of dynamics, max-normalized trajectories of the 1000 most abundant clonotypes were examined by PCA with hierarchical clustering. Separately sequenced CD4+ and CD8+ repertoires were used to assign a CD4 or CD8 phenotype to each responding clone. TCRdb applied fastp at Q25 and MiXCR to the public reads, then kept only in-frame beta chains. Rows matching on CDR3 protein sequence are summarized as one entry with the most common DNA and genes. It is TCRdb's table, rather than the study itself, that gives the V and J calls and clone size. This sample comprises more than 300,000 distinct CDR3 sequences, around 13% of them detected only once. The ten largest clones add up to 20% to 25% of the sample.

The material sequenced was PBMCs or a T cell subset sorted from them (not recorded which). This chain is built from TRBV28 and TRBJ2-7, with the identity of the D gene unclear. This sequence was found in a man in his late teens or twenties who had mild COVID-19 (a few samples of this study predate the infection). The sample titles of this study are shuffled in the database, so cell type and time point are left out; the donor was told from shared clones. The sequence in DNA is TGTGCCAGCTCCCGTAGGAGCTCTACCTACGAGCAGTACGTC. Its coded protein is CASSRRSSTYEQYV.